These T cell receptor beta chains were read from a single sample in a study of tumor and adjacent non-tumor tissue in lung cancer. TCRdb reanalysed the multiplex PCR reads using MiXCR and keeps one entry per CDR3 protein. The sample contains roughly 66,000 distinct CDR3 sequences, roughly 72% of which appear only once. Sequencing was carried out using lung tumor tissue. The receptor set was obtained from a man aged 55 to 70 with non-small cell lung cancer. Each CDR3 is given with its conserved first and last residue. The D gene is left open where the match is weak. The listing skips clone size in some rows; elsewhere it reads once, few, many or a size class.

d_call | j_call | clone_size | v_call | cdr3_aa | cdr3_nt
TRBD2 | TRBJ2-1 | NA | TRBV20-1 | CSGGGLAGVEQFF | TGCAGTGGTGGCGGACTAGCGGGAGTTGAACAGTTCTTC
NA | TRBJ2-7 | NA | TRBV20-1 | CSARERAQTSYEQYF | TGCAGTGCTAGAGAACGGGCACAGACCTCCTACGAGCAGTACTTC
TRBD1 | TRBJ2-2 | NA | TRBV20-1 | CSVSRTGNTGELFF | TGCAGTGTTAGTCGGACAGGGAACACCGGGGAGCTGTTTTTT
NA | TRBJ1-1 | NA | TRBV14 | CASSQVVGMETEAFF | TGTGCCAGCAGCCAAGTGGTAGGTATGGAGACTGAAGCTTTCTTT
NA | TRBJ1-5 | NA | TRBV20-1 | CNASSGDQPQHF | TGCAATGCTAGTAGTGGGGACCAGCCCCAGCATTTT
NA | TRBJ2-3 | NA | TRBV6-2/TRBV6-3 | CASSYPMTNGGLTDTQYF | TGTGCCAGCAGTTACCCCATGACTAACGGGGGTCTTACAGATACGCAGTATTTT
NA | TRBJ2-7 | NA | TRBV30 | CAWSRSPLDGEQYF | TGTGCCTGGAGTAGGAGTCCGCTCGATGGCGAGCAGTACTTC
NA | TRBJ2-7 | NA | TRBV6-5 | CANSYSRMEGSEQYF | TGTGCCAATAGTTACTCGAGGATGGAGGGATCCGAGCAGTACTTC
NA | TRBJ2-6 | NA | TRBV28 | CASTWTGGSIGANVMTF | TGTGCCAGCACCTGGACGGGGGGCTCTATTGGGGCCAACGTCATGACTTTC
TRBD1 | TRBJ1-1 | NA | TRBV6-5 | CASSYGTGGMTTEAIF | TGTGCCAGCAGTTACGGGACAGGGGGAATGACCACTGAAGCTATCTTT
NA | TRBJ1-1 | once | TRBV20-1 | CSAPSGFDKTEALF | TGCAGTGCCCCCTCGGGGTTTGATAAAACTGAAGCTTTGTTT
TRBD1 | TRBJ1-5 | NA | TRBV19 | CASSPGTASNQPQHF | TGTGCCAGTAGTCCTGGGACAGCCTCGAATCAGCCCCAGCATTTT
NA | TRBJ2-1 | once | TRBV6-6 | CASSLSQWEWNEQFF | TGTGCCAGCAGTCTTTCCCAATGGGAGTGGAATGAGCAGTTCTTC
NA | TRBJ1-1 | NA | TRBV20-1 | CSARDGVTTEAFF | TGCAGTGCTAGAGACGGGGTGACCACTGAAGCGTTCTTT
NA | TRBJ2-7 | NA | TRBV10-2 | CASSEVGRGSYEQHF | NA
TRBD1 | TRBJ1-6 | NA | TRBV6-2/TRBV6-3 | CASMWTGDSPLHF | TGTGCCAGCATGTGGACAGGGGATTCACCCCTCCACTTT
NA | TRBJ1-1 | NA | TRBV20-1 | CSARYFRAGPTEAFF | TGCAGTGCTAGATACTTTCGGGCAGGTCCCACTGAAGCTTTCTTT
NA | TRBJ2-5 | NA | TRBV29-1 | CSVDGHLGSQETQYF | TGCAGTGTTGATGGGCATCTAGGGAGCCAAGAGACTCAGTACTTC
NA | TRBJ1-5 | NA | TRBV6-1 | CARRGGRGNQPLHF | TGTGCCAGGAGGGGGGGCAGAGGCAATCAGCCCCTGCATTTT
NA | TRBJ1-5 | NA | TRBV20-1 | CSVRDGQNHQPHHF | TGCAGTGTTAGAGATGGGCAGAACCATCAGCCCCATCATTTT
NA | TRBJ1-5 | NA | TRBV6-6 | CASSLDREQPQHF | TGCGCCAGCAGTTTGGATAGGGAACAGCCCCAGCATTTT
NA | TRBJ1-1 | NA | TRBV10-1 | CASRRGFNNEAFF | TGCGCCAGCCGGCGGGGGTTCAACAATGAAGCTTTCTTT